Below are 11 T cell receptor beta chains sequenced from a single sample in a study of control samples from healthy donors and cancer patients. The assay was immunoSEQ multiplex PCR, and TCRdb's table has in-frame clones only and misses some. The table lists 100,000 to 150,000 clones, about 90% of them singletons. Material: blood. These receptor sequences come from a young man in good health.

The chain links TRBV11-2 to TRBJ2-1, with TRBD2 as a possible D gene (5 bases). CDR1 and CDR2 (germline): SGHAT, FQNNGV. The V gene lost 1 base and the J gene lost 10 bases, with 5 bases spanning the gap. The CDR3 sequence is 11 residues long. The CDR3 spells CASSLAGEQFF. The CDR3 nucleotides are TGTGCCAGCAGCTTAGCGGGAGAGCAGTTCTTC.

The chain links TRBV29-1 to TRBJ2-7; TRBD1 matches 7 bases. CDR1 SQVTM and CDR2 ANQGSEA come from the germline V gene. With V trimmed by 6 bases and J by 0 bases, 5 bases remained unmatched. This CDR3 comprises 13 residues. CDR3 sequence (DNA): TGCAGCGTCGCCCAGGGGGACTCCTACGAGCAGTACTTC. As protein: CSVAQGDSYEQYF.

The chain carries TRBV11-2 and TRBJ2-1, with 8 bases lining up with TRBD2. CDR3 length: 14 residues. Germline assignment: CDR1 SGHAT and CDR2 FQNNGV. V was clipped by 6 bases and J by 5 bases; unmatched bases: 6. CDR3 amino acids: CASRLSGRNNEQFF. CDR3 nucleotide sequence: TGTGCCAGCAGATTAAGCGGGAGAAACAATGAGCAGTTCTTC. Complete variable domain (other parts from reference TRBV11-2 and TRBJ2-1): EAGVAQSPRYKIIEKRQSVAFWCNPISGHATLYWYQQILGQGPKLLIQFQNNGVVDDSQLPKDRFSAERLKGVDSTLKIQPAKLEDSAVYLCASRLSGRNNEQFFGPGTRLTVL.

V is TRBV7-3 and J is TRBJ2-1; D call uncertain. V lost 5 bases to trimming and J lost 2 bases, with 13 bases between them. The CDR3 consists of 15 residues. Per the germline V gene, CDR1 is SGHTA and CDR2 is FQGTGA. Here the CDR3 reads CASSTTAGPYNEQFF. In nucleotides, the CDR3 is TGTGCCAGCAGCACAACAGCTGGGCCCTACAATGAGCAGTTCTTC.

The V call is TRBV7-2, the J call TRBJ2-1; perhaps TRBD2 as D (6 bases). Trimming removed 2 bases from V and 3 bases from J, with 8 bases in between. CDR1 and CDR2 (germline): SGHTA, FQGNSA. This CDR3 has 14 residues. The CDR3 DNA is TGTGCCAGCAGCTTAACCGGGAGCTACAATGAGCAGTTCTTC. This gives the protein CASSLTGSYNEQFF.

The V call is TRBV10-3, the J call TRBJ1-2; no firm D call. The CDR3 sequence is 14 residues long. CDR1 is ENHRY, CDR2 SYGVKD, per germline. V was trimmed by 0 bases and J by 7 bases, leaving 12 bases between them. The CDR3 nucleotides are TGTGCCATCAGTGAGTCGTCCGGGGTAGTTGGCTACACCTTC. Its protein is CAISESSGVVGYTF.

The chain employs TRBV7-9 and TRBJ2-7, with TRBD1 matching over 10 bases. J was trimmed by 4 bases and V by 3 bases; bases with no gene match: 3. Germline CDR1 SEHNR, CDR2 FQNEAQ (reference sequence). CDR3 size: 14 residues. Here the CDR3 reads CASSLTGGGYEQYF. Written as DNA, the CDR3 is TGTGCCAGCAGCTTGACAGGGGGCGGTTACGAGCAGTACTTC.

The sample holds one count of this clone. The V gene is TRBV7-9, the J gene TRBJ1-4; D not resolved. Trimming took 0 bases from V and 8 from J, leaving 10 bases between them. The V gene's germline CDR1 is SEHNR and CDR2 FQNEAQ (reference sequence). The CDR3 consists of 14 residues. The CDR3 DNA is TGTGCCAGCAGCTTAGCTGGCGGAGGAGAAAAACTGTTTTTT. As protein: CASSLAGGGEKLFF.

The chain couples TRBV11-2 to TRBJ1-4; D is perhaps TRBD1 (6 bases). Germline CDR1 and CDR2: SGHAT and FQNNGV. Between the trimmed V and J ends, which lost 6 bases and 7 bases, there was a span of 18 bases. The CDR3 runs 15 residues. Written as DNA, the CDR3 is TGTGCCAGCAGACCCGGGGACACCGGGACTGAAAAACTGTTTTTT. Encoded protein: CASRPGDTGTEKLFF.

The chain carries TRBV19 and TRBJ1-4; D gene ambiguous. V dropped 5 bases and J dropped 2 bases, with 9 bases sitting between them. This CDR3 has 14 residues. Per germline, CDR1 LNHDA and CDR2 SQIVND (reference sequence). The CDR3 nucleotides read TGTGCCAGTAGTCCCCCGGGGACTAATGAAAAACTGTTTTTT. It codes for CASSPPGTNEKLFF. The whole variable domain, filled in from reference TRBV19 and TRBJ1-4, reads DGGITQSPKYLFRKEGQNVTLSCEQNLNHDAMYWYRQDPGQGLRLIYYSQIVNDFQKGDIAEGYSVSREKKESFPLTVTSAQKNPTAFYLCASSPPGTNEKLFFGSGTQLSVL.

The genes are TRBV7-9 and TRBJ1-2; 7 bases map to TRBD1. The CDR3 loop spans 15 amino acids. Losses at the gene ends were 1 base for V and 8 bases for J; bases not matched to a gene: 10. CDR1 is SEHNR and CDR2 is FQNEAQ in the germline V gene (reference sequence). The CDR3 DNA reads TGTGCCAGCAGCTTAGTCTCGAACAGGGGCAACGGCTACACCTTC. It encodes CASSLVSNRGNGYTF.